Presented here are 26 T cell receptor beta chains from one specimen sequenced in a study of shared clonotypes between healthy human individuals (dated by TCRdb to between 2020 and 2021). The library was obtained by the immunoSEQ multiplex PCR assay. In TCRdb, the immuneACCESS table is reduced to in-frame sequences with V and J assigned. These tables do not hold every clone; where another copy was compared, an unresolved V gene accounts for under half, and the others remain unexplained. The sample table contains 660,000 or so clones; only one count was recorded for approximately 96% of them. Less than 0.12% of the sample goes to the ten largest clones. CD8 naive samples were obtained by positive selection for CCR7 among CD45RO-negative cells, yielding a CD45RA+CCR7+ population from which TemRA cells were excluded. The source material was naive CD8+ T cells sorted from blood. The sample's cell subset or site label is to be understood as: CD45RA+CCR7+. These receptors originate from a woman aged 25 to 39 in good health.

The chain couples TRBV28 to TRBJ2-1; tentative D call: TRBD2 (5 bases). Per the germline V gene, CDR1 is MDHEN and CDR2 is SYDVKM. The germline V and J ends were trimmed by 2 bases and 10 bases, with 15 bases remaining between them. This CDR3 has 14 amino acids. The CDR3 nucleotides read TGTGCCAGCAGTTTACCGCTAGCCAATAAGGAGCAGTTCTTC. Amino acids: CASSLPLANKEQFF.

CDR3 in DNA: TGTGCCAGCCTTCGTCGGACCGATACCTACGAGCAGTACTTC. Translation: CASLRRTDTYEQYF. The V gene is TRBV28, the J gene TRBJ2-7; D unclear. Trimming left V 8 bases short and J 2 bases short, with 16 bases between. This CDR3 spans 14 amino acids. CDR1 and CDR2 from the germline V gene are MDHEN and SYDVKM.

The J gene is TRBJ2-7, the V gene TRBV10-2, with 7 bases lining up with TRBD1. The CDR3 runs to 12 residues. The V gene end was trimmed by 7 bases and the J gene end by 4 bases; junction bases not matched to a gene: 4. CDR1 is WSHSY and CDR2 is SAAADI in the germline V gene. The CDR3 reads CASKGQVYEQYF. CDR3 nucleotide sequence: TGCGCCAGCAAAGGACAGGTATACGAGCAGTACTTC.

The genes are TRBV28 and TRBJ2-7, with 7 bases fitting TRBD1. Germline loops: CDR1 MDHEN, CDR2 SYDVKM. The CDR3 totals 13 residues. Trimming at V came to 2 bases and at J to 4 bases, leaving 2 bases not matched to a gene. CDR3: CASSLTTGYEQYF. In DNA form, the CDR3 reads TGTGCCAGCAGTTTAACGACAGGGTACGAGCAGTACTTC.

The genes are TRBV5-4 and TRBJ2-5; tentatively, D is TRBD1 (5 bases). This CDR3 has 13 residues. V lost 4 bases and J lost 3, with 10 bases in between. The germline V gene has CDR1 SGHNT and CDR2 YYREEE (reference sequence). The CDR3 region is CASSGASEETQYF. As DNA, the CDR3 is TGTGCCAGCAGCGGGGCGAGTGAAGAGACCCAGTACTTC.

This clone was recorded once. The genes are TRBV5-1 and TRBJ2-7, with D perhaps TRBD2 (6 bases). Trimming stripped 3 bases from V and 0 bases from J, with 10 bases between. Per the germline V gene, CDR1 is SGHRS and CDR2 is YFSETQ. This CDR3 comprises 14 residues. CDR3 residues: CASSYRGNSYEQYF. The CDR3 DNA follows: TGCGCCAGCAGCTATCGCGGGAACTCCTACGAGCAGTACTTC.

The chain uses TRBV7-8 and TRBJ2-7; 10 nucleotides line up with TRBD2. V lost 1 base, J lost 2 bases, and 5 bases stayed unmatched. The CDR3 length is 16 residues. The germline CDR1 and CDR2 sequences are SGHVS and FQNEAQ. CDR3 region: CASSLGTSGFTYEQYF. The CDR3, as DNA: TGTGCCAGCAGCTTAGGGACTAGCGGCTTTACCTACGAGCAGTACTTC. Supplemented by reference TRBV7-8 and TRBJ2-7, the full variable domain reads GAGVSQSPRYKVAKRGQDVALRCDPISGHVSLFWYQQALGQGPEFLTYFQNEAQLDKSGLPSDRFFAERPEGSVSTLKIQRTQQEDSAVYLCASSLGTSGFTYEQYFGPGTRLTVT.

This chain joins TRBV28 and TRBJ2-7, with D perhaps TRBD1 (6 bases). The length of the CDR3 is 13 residues. Germline V gene lookup returns CDR1 MDHEN and CDR2 SYDVKM. The V end was cut by 5 bases, the J end by 6 bases, with 14 bases between. CDR3 DNA: TGTGCCAGCAGTCAAACAGGGTCCGGCGAGCAGTACTTC. It specifies CASSQTGSGEQYF.

The J gene is TRBJ1-1, the V gene TRBV7-8, with 7 bases fitting TRBD1. With 1 base clipped from V and 2 bases from J, the junction kept 1 base outside the gene matches. This CDR3 contains 14 residues. CDR1 and CDR2 from the germline V gene are SGHVS and FQNEAQ. The CDR3 DNA sequence: TGTGCCAGCAGCTTAGAGGGGGCAAACACTGAAGCTTTCTTT. Protein sequence: CASSLEGANTEAFF.

Points on this clone: This same CDR3 is encoded by further DNA sequences in the sample. The chain is built from TRBV6-5 and TRBJ2-7; D ambiguous. The V end lost 0 bases, the J end lost 0 bases, and 6 bases lay between the germline ends. Germline loops: CDR1 MNHEY, CDR2 SVGAGI. CDR3 length: 14 amino acids. CDR3 region: CASSYSGGSYEQYF. DNA of the CDR3: TGTGCCAGCAGTTACTCCGGCGGCTCCTACGAGCAGTACTTC.

The CDR3: CASSTPRRRLSGNTIYF. The DNA of the CDR3 is TGTGCCAGTAGTACCCCGCGGAGACGACTCTCTGGAAACACCATATATTTT. The V call is TRBV19, the J call TRBJ1-3, with D uncertain. Germline V lookup: CDR1 LNHDA, CDR2 SQIVND (reference sequence). V was shortened by 4 bases and J by 0 bases, with 16 bases between the two germline ends. This CDR3 has 17 amino acids.

V and J are TRBV19 and TRBJ1-5, with D possibly being TRBD1 (5 bases). Germline V gene sequence: CDR1 LNHDA, CDR2 SQIVND (reference sequence). V lost 1 base and J 6 bases, leaving 13 bases between the germline ends. This CDR3 has 15 residues. CDR3: CASSIGQPGGQPQHF. The DNA of the CDR3 is TGTGCCAGTAGTATAGGACAACCGGGGGGTCAGCCCCAGCATTTT.

In nucleotides, the CDR3 is TGTGCCAGCAGCGAAATGACTAGCGGTTACGAGCAGTACTTC. Protein product: CASSEMTSGYEQYF. This chain joins TRBV5-6 and TRBJ2-7; TRBD2 matches 9 bases. V was clipped by 4 bases and J by 4 bases; unmatched bases: 6. Germline lookup yields CDR1 SGHDT and CDR2 YYEEEE. The length of the CDR3 is 14 residues.

The chain links TRBV7-9 to TRBJ2-1; D is undetermined. V dropped 1 base and J dropped 9 bases, with 10 bases sitting between them. Germline CDR1 reads SEHNR; CDR2 reads FQNEAQ (reference sequence). The CDR3 is made up of 13 amino acids. CDR3 sequence reads: CASSLDSSAEQFF. The CDR3 DNA follows: TGTGCCAGCAGCTTAGATAGTTCGGCTGAGCAGTTCTTC.

The chain has TRBV5-6 and TRBJ2-7, with D possibly TRBD1 on 5 matching bases. V lost 6 bases to trimming and J lost 6 bases, with 13 bases between them. There are 12 residues in the CDR3. Germline-derived CDR1 and CDR2 are SGHDT and YYEEEE. The CDR3 coding sequence is TGTGCCAGCACCCAGGGTCAGCTCGAGCAGTACTTC. It is translated as CASTQGQLEQYF. Full variable domain (rest looked up from reference TRBV5-6 and TRBJ2-7): DAGVTQSPTHLIKTRGQQVTLRCSPKSGHDTVSWYQQALGQGPQFIFQYYEEEERQRGNFPDRFSGHQFPNYSSELNVNALLLGDSALYLCASTQGQLEQYFGPGTRLTVT.

The chain carries TRBV18 and TRBJ1-2; 10 positions match TRBD1. From germline, CDR1 is KGHSH and CDR2 LQKENI. The CDR3 is 15 amino acids. After removal of 6 bases from V and 4 bases from J, the junction contained 8 bases not matched to a gene. This CDR3 reads CASSDGTGAIYGYTF. The CDR3 DNA is TGTGCCAGCTCCGATGGGACAGGGGCAATCTATGGCTACACCTTC.

A remark on this clone: This same CDR3 is encoded by further DNA sequences in the sample. The chain carries TRBV27 and TRBJ2-7, with TRBD2 matching over 13 bases. The J segment lost 3 bases and the V segment lost 5 bases, leaving 4 bases of the junction unmatched. Germline loops: CDR1 MNHEY, CDR2 SMNVEV (reference sequence). The CDR3 is 15 residues long. CDR3 DNA sequence: TGTGCCAGCAGTCTAGGACTAGCGGGAGTCTACGAGCAGTACTTC. Translation gives CASSLGLAGVYEQYF.

This clone was detected once. The chain joins TRBV6-6 to TRBJ1-1; possibly TRBD1 for D (5 bases). The CDR3 totals 15 residues. Germline CDR1 reads MNHNY; CDR2 reads SVGAGI (reference sequence). V was trimmed by 4 bases and J by 5 bases, leaving 17 bases between them. CDR3 bases: TGTGCCAGCAGTTCTCAAGGGGCCCCTTGGACTGAAGCTTTCTTT. Protein product: CASSSQGAPWTEAFF.

This chain links TRBV27 with TRBJ2-7; D perhaps matches TRBD1 (6 bases). Germline lookup yields CDR1 MNHEY and CDR2 SMNVEV (reference sequence). V was shortened by 6 bases and J by 0 bases, with 18 bases between the two germline ends. The CDR3 covers 16 residues. The CDR3 sequence is CASSSYRVGGSYEQYF. CDR3 in DNA: TGTGCCAGCAGCAGCTACAGGGTTGGGGGCTCCTACGAGCAGTACTTC.

The rearrangement links TRBV13 to TRBJ1-2; D perhaps matches TRBD1 (5 bases). Germline loops: CDR1 PRHDT, CDR2 FYEKMQ (reference sequence). CDR3 size: 15 residues. The V end was cut by 1 base, the J end by 1 base, with 10 bases between. CDR3: CASSLDPGLNYGYTF. The CDR3, as DNA: TGTGCCAGCAGCTTAGATCCAGGGCTTAACTATGGCTACACCTTC.

The genes are TRBV5-5 and TRBJ2-7; D assignment may be TRBD1 or TRBD2 (6 bases each). The CDR3 consists of 12 residues. V dropped 2 bases and J dropped 5 bases, with 8 bases sitting between them. Germline V gene data show CDR1 as SGHKS and CDR2 as YYEKEE (reference sequence). CDR3 nucleotides: TGTGCCAGCAGCTTCGGGGGCCACGAGCAGTACTTC. It is translated as CASSFGGHEQYF.

The V gene is TRBV27, the J gene TRBJ2-6, with D tentatively TRBD1 (6 bases). Germline-derived CDR1 and CDR2 are MNHEY and SMNVEV (reference sequence). V lost 7 bases and J lost 3, with 13 bases in between. The CDR3 is 15 residues long. CDR3 amino acids: CASKRTGIGANVLTF. In DNA form, the CDR3 reads TGTGCCAGCAAAAGAACAGGGATTGGGGCCAACGTCCTGACTTTC.

V usage is TRBV13 and J usage is TRBJ2-2, with D perhaps TRBD2 (5 bases). Germline CDR1 is PRHDT and CDR2 is FYEKMQ (reference sequence). Trimming took 1 base from V and 1 from J, leaving 7 bases between them. This CDR3 comprises 15 residues. The CDR3 protein is CASSLEEGNTGELFF. CDR3 nucleotides: TGTGCCAGCAGCTTAGAAGAGGGGAACACCGGGGAGCTGTTTTTT.

This chain uses TRBV9 with TRBJ2-3; TRBD2 matches at 9 bases. The CDR3 is 15 amino acids. Per germline, CDR1 SGDLS and CDR2 YYNGEE. The junction had 4 bases not matched to a gene; V was cut back by 0 bases and J by 5 bases. In DNA form, the CDR3 reads TGTGCCAGCAGCGTAGGCGGGAGGGGGGGAGATACGCAGTATTTT. It translates to CASSVGGRGGDTQYF.

The rearrangement links TRBV7-9 to TRBJ1-4, with TRBD1 matching 7 bases. V lost 3 bases to trimming and J lost 5 bases; unmatched junction nucleotides: 6. Germline CDR1 is SEHNR and CDR2 is FQNEAQ (reference sequence). The CDR3 consists of 15 residues. CDR3 residues: CASSFGQDPNEKLFF. Here the CDR3 DNA reads TGTGCCAGCAGCTTCGGACAGGACCCAAATGAAAAACTGTTTTTT.

This chain joins TRBV5-4 and TRBJ2-1, with TRBD2 as a possible D gene (6 bases). V lost 5 bases to trimming and J lost 13 bases, with 16 bases between them. The CDR3 consists of 12 residues. Per germline, CDR1 SGHNT and CDR2 YYREEE (reference sequence). This chain's CDR3 is CASSSGPGLQFF. CDR3 nucleotide sequence: TGTGCCAGCAGTTCTGGACCGGGACTCCAGTTCTTC.